A selection of T cell receptor beta chains follows, all from one sample in a study of cytomegalovirus exposure and HLA in healthy donors. Clones were sequenced by immunoSEQ multiplex PCR, and TCRdb holds only the in-frame ones, with some missing. The sample consists of about 96,000 clones, about four fifths of them appearing once. The sample taken for sequencing was PBMCs. The receptors shown here come from a woman in her seventies in good health and CMV-seropositive. CDR3s include the opening cysteine and the closing phenylalanine or tryptophan.

TRBV28,TRBJ1-6,CASRPGQGGSPLHF
TRBV19,TRBJ2-7,CASSIGGGPQYEQYF
TRBV28,TRBJ2-7,CASRESGSISYEQYF
TRBV5-4,TRBJ2-3,CASTPFQGSTDTQYF
TRBV4-3,TRBJ1-2,CASSHPYGERGNYGYTF
TRBV27,TRBJ1-1,CASSLRAEGARTEAFF
TRBV28,TRBJ1-1,CATLTGFTEAFF
TRBV16,TRBJ1-6,CASSQSGQGGSPLHF
TRBV28,TRBJ1-2,CASRGVGEAPTNYGYTF
TRBV4-1,TRBJ1-6,CASSQAPDFRALNSPLHF
TRBV19,TRBJ2-1,CASNRQNPNNEQFF
TRBV7-2,TRBJ1-2,CASSQAYGYTF
TRBV5-1,TRBJ2-2,CASSESGRARTGELFF
TRBV19,TRBJ2-1,CASSVLAVSYNEQFF
TRBV18,TRBJ2-1,CASSPISGSASYNEQFF
TRBV19,TRBJ1-3,CASSTLDGNTIYF
TRBV10-3,TRBJ2-5,CAISESPGGGETQYF
TRBV2,TRBJ1-2,CASSPDRTNYGYTF
TRBV9,TRBJ1-2,CASSLDPEGYGYTF
TRBV6-1,TRBJ1-5,CASSDRGAYSNQPQHF
TRBV19,TRBJ2-1,CASSIGRGLAGNNEQFF
TRBV5-7,TRBJ2-7,CASSLDCYEQYF
TRBV9,TRBJ2-7,CASSVATFGTGTHEQYF
TRBV4-3,TRBJ2-1,CASSQESGYNEQFF
TRBV27,TRBJ1-1,CASSLSPAGIEAFF
TRBV19,TRBJ1-4,CASSIRRGRTTNEKLFF
TRBV6-6,TRBJ2-1,CASSYDGGFGNEQFF
TRBV5-1,.,CASSFRSEGQYEQYF
TRBV5-1,TRBJ2-2,CASSSPGGEGELFF
TRBV5-5,TRBJ1-3,CASSLVQGSYTIYF
TRBV5-1,TRBJ1-1,CASSPGGQGRAFF
TRBV4-1,TRBJ2-7,CASSQRQGDSYEQYF
TRBV6-6,TRBJ2-5,CASSLLAGAGETQYF
TRBV19,TRBJ2-5,CASSIGLAGGRRGETQYF
TRBV5-1,TRBJ2-3,CASSLPRGDTQYF
TRBV28,TRBJ2-3,CASSSTGTGGRDTQYF
TRBV28,TRBJ1-4,CASSLQGLVTNEKLFF
TRBV18,TRBJ2-7,CASSPDRDEQYF
TRBV27,TRBJ1-2,CASSLGGWGPGGYTF
TRBV28,TRBJ2-7,CASSPIMGPRNEQYF
TRBV27,TRBJ2-3,CASSSRTSGVTDTQYF
TRBV19,TRBJ1-1,CASRNWNTEAFF
TRBV6-4,TRBJ2-7,CASPEGSGASYEQYF
TRBV6-1,TRBJ2-1,CASSEPGQGANEQFF
TRBV19,TRBJ2-1,CASRAPQGTWVDEQFF
TRBV7-2,TRBJ2-3,CASSLEGGLAGGRDTQYF
TRBV6-5,TRBJ1-4,CASSYSRGRRNEKLFF
TRBV6-5,TRBJ2-6,CASNPGGSGANVLTF
TRBV28,TRBJ1-2,CASSSPATGGYGYTF
TRBV14,TRBJ2-7,CASSQSSGGAYEQYF
TRBV28,TRBJ2-7,CASSLAGGAVAYEQYF
TRBV12-5,TRBJ2-3,CASGLEEASSTDTQYF
TRBV19,TRBJ2-2,CAVEDREHTGELFF
TRBV7-7,TRBJ2-5,CASSTQGGETQYF
TRBV7-2,TRBJ2-5,CASSLRAFAGGSETQYF
TRBV7-9,TRBJ1-6,CASTNRRDSPLHF
TRBV30,TRBJ2-3,CAWSVGQGGPTDTQYF
TRBV10-3,TRBJ2-5,CAISSGPQETQYF